This TCR beta chain was profiled in a study of regulatory T cells in long-lasting Graves disease. Combining iRepertoire HTBI primers with Arm-PCR of CDR3 regions, the authors built TCR beta libraries. TCRdb re-analysed the multiplex PCR reads in MiXCR, keeping a single row per CDR3 protein. The sample consists of approximately 690,000 distinct CDR3 sequences, 30% of them appearing once. Time point meaning: persistent/refractory GD, antithyroid drugs over 5 years with positive TRAb. RNA from PBMCs was the source of the TCR library. The germline gives CDR1 DFQATT, CDR2 SNEGSKA (reference sequence). The CDR3 sequence is 15 residues long. Trimming pared 1 base from V and 0 bases from J, leaving 13 bases between.

The sequences come from peripheral blood mononuclear cells (PBMCs), collected when the disease was refractory, from a patient treated with antithyroid drugs. The source is a female donor with Graves disease. The chain couples TRBV20-1 to TRBJ2-7; possible D gene TRBD1, 5 bases. CDR3 in amino acids: CSARGGSSGSYEQYF. The CDR3 DNA sequence: TGCAGTGCTAGAGGGGGCAGCTCTGGCTCCTACGAGCAGTACTTC.